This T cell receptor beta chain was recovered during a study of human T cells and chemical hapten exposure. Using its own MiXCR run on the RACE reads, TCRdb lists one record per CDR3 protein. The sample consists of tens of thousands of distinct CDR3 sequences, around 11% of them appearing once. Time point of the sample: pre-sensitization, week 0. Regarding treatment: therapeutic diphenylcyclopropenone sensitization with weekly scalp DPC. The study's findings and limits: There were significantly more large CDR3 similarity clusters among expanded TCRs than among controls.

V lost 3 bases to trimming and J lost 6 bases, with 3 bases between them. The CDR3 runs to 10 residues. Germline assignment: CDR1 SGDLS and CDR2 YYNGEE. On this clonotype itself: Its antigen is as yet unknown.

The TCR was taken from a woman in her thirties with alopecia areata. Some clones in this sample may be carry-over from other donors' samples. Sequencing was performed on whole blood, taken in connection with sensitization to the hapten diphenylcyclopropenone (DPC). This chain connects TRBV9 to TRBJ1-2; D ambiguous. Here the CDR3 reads CASSGDGYTF. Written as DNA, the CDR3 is TGTGCCAGCAGCGGCGATGGCTACACCTTC.